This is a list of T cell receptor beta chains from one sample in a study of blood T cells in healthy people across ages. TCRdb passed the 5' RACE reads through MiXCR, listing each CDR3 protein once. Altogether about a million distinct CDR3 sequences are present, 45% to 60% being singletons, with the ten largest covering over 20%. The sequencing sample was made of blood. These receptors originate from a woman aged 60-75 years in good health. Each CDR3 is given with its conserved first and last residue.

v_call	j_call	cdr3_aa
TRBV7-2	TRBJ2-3	CVSSLNSQFTDTQYF
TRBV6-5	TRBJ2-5	CASSYSPDGETQYF
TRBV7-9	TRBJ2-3	CASSYPRRSGTQYF
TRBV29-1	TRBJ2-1	CSVEPGLAGSEQFF
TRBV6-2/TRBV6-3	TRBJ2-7	CASSSRSVSVQYF
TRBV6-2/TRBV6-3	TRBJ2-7	CASSYTSYEQYF
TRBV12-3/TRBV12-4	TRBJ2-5	CASSPLGGQTQYF
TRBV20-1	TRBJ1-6	CSTRDVGRVGTYNSPLHF
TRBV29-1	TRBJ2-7	CSAQGTYEQYF
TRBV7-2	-	CASSSQQGARETQYF
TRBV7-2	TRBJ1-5	CASSARFSNQPQHF
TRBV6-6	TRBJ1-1	CASSPTDPNTEAFF
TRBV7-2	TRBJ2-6	CASSLGGATPSGANVLTF
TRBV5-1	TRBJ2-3	CASSLRLSTSSTDTQYF
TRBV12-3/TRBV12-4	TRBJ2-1	CASSLGGLEFF
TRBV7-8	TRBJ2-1	CASSHHRAAGDEQFF
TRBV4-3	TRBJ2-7	CASSSKFSEQYF
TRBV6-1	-	CASSDGSQWGGAYEQYF
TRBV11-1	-	CAGSRLGHYYEQYF
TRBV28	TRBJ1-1	CASSLFPGSNTEAFF
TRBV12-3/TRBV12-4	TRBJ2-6	CASWAGSGANVLTF
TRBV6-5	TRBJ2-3	CASFLDTQYF
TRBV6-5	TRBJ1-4	CASSRTEQNEKLFF
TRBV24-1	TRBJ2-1	CATTAGTGANEQFF